Below, 17 T cell receptor beta chains from the same sample are listed, as sequenced in a study of cytomegalovirus exposure and HLA in healthy donors. With 60 Vbeta and 13 Jbeta primers, the PCR was carried out. TCRdb's table, derived via immunoSEQ multiplex PCR, lists solely in-frame clones and lacks some. The sample consists of about 160,000 clones, around 78% of them appearing once. The sample comprised PBMCs. The source of these receptors is a woman in her forties in good health and CMV-seronegative.

This clone was picked up one time. The CDR3 protein is CASSFLLFRGGSYEQYF. As DNA, the CDR3 is TGTGCCAGCAGTTTTCTGCTCTTCAGGGGTGGCTCCTACGAGCAGTACTTC. This rearrangement joins TRBV28 to TRBJ2-7; TRBD1 is a possible D gene (6 bases). This CDR3 comprises 17 residues. The V end lost 3 bases, the J end lost 0 bases, and 18 bases lay between the germline ends. Germline V gene sequence: CDR1 MDHEN, CDR2 SYDVKM.

This chain joins TRBV19 and TRBJ2-3; 11 nucleotides agree with TRBD2. J gave up 4 bases and V 7 bases, and 28 bases lay outside the gene matches. The length of the CDR3 is 22 residues. The V gene's germline CDR1 is LNHDA and CDR2 SQIVND (reference sequence). CDR3 loop: CASTPAPRGAIAGGTIADTQYF. The CDR3 DNA reads as TGTGCCAGTACCCCAGCCCCCCGGGGGGCTATAGCGGGGGGGACCATCGCAGATACGCAGTATTTT.

The chain joins TRBV9 to TRBJ1-2; D unclear. The germline V and J ends were trimmed by 5 bases and 7 bases, with 18 bases remaining between them. In germline, CDR1 is SGDLS, CDR2 YYNGEE. This CDR3 comprises 14 residues. In nucleotides, the CDR3 is TGTGCCAGCAGTGGAGCATCGTTGTCCCCTGGCTACACCTTC. Amino acid sequence: CASSGASLSPGYTF.

The chain employs TRBV9 and TRBJ2-5; D perhaps matches TRBD1 (6 bases). CDR3 length: 15 residues. CDR1 and CDR2 (germline): SGDLS, YYNGEE. Trimming pared 3 bases from V and 3 bases from J, leaving 15 bases between. The CDR3 DNA reads as TGTGCCAGCAGCGCGAACCAGGGGCGGGAAGAGACCCAGTACTTC. This translates into CASSANQGREETQYF.

The rearrangement links TRBV7-9 to TRBJ2-5; 10 bases line up with TRBD1. The CDR3 covers 15 residues. V lost 5 bases to trimming and J lost 5 bases; unmatched junction nucleotides: 8. CDR1 is SEHNR and CDR2 is FQNEAQ in the germline V gene (reference sequence). CDR3 residues: CASSARTGGRETQYF. The CDR3 coding sequence is TGTGCCAGCAGCGCTAGGACAGGGGGACGGGAGACCCAGTACTTC.

The table lists this clone with a few counts. This rearrangement joins TRBV14 to TRBJ1-1; tentative D call: TRBD1 (6 bases). This CDR3 comprises 16 residues. Germline V gene data show CDR1 as SGHDN and CDR2 as FVKESK. V was pared by 5 bases and J by 1 base, with 17 bases between. The CDR3 DNA is TGTGCCAGCAGCTCCTTCCCCAGGGGCGCGAACACTGAAGCTTTCTTT. Protein product: CASSSFPRGANTEAFF.

This sequence joins TRBV5-1 and TRBJ1-4; D is ambiguous. CDR1 is SGHRS and CDR2 is YFSETQ in the germline V gene. The V gene lost 0 bases and the J gene lost 5 bases, with 5 bases spanning the gap. The CDR3 is 13 amino acids. CDR3: CASSLAGNEKLFF. CDR3 coding DNA: TGCGCCAGCAGCTTGGCCGGGAATGAAAAACTGTTTTTT.

This clone has a single count. This chain joins TRBV6-1 and TRBJ2-5; 7 bases map to TRBD1. CDR3 length equals 14 residues. The ends lost 7 bases at V and 4 bases at J; junction bases unmatched: 9. Germline values: CDR1 MNHNS, CDR2 SASEGT. The CDR3 nucleotides are TGTGCCAGCAAGGGGGCTCTCGGGGCAGAGACCCAGTACTTC. Translated, it gives CASKGALGAETQYF.

The CDR3 nucleotides read TGTGCCAGCCACAGGGGTGTGACTTTGTGGGGCTACACCTTC. Protein product: CASHRGVTLWGYTF. The chain recombines TRBV28 with TRBJ1-2; 7 bases are a match to TRBD1. Losses at the gene ends were 8 bases for V and 8 bases for J; bases not matched to a gene: 14. This CDR3 is built from 14 residues. CDR1 is MDHEN and CDR2 is SYDVKM in the germline V gene.

V is TRBV15 and J is TRBJ1-5, with 9 bases fitting TRBD1. The germline CDR1 and CDR2 sequences are LNHNV and YYDKDF (reference sequence). Trimming at V came to 4 bases and at J to 11 bases, leaving 15 bases not matched to a gene. The CDR3 sequence is 16 residues long. DNA of the CDR3: TGTGCCACCAGCACCAAAAGGACGGGGACAGGGCAGGCCCAGCATTTT. Residues: CATSTKRTGTGQAQHF.

V is TRBV5-4 and J is TRBJ2-3; 7 bases are shared with TRBD2. Germline trimming cut 4 bases from V and 6 bases from J; bases unmatched to any gene: 8. Germline assignment: CDR1 SGHNT and CDR2 YYREEE (reference sequence). The CDR3 is 14 residues long. Here the CDR3 DNA reads TGTGCCAGCAGCCGGGCTCTGGGGGGGGATACGCAGTATTTT. The encoded protein is CASSRALGGDTQYF.

This chain joins TRBV7-9 and TRBJ2-7; a possible D gene is TRBD2 (5 bases). CDR1 is SEHNR and CDR2 is FQNEAQ in the germline V gene (reference sequence). Trimming left V 2 bases short and J 4 bases short, with 12 bases between. The CDR3 has 14 amino acids. The CDR3 sequence: CASSLLPGGYEQYF. Written as DNA, the CDR3 is TGTGCCAGCAGCTTACTCCCGGGCGGGTACGAGCAGTACTTC.

The rearrangement joins TRBV7-3 to TRBJ2-3, with 8 bases that match TRBD2. Germline values: CDR1 SGHTA, CDR2 FQGTGA. CDR3 size: 14 residues. Trimming cost V 5 bases and J 8 bases; bases outside gene matches: 9. This CDR3 is CASSPSLAGTTQYF. The CDR3 nucleotides read TGTGCCAGCAGCCCCTCCTTAGCGGGGACTACGCAGTATTTT.

This clone was counted between two and nine times. V is TRBV28 and J is TRBJ2-1; TRBD1 is a possible D gene (5 bases). V was clipped by 5 bases and J by 6 bases, with 20 bases between them. Germline lookup yields CDR1 MDHEN and CDR2 SYDVKM. The CDR3 contains 16 residues. Here the CDR3 DNA reads TGTGCCAGCAGTACCTTAGGGGCAGTAAGACTCAATGAGCAGTTCTTC. Translating gives CASSTLGAVRLNEQFF.

This clone is a singleton in its sample. The V call is TRBV10-3, the J call TRBJ2-3; 9 nucleotides match TRBD2. CDR3 length equals 17 residues. Germline V gives CDR1 ENHRY, CDR2 SYGVKD. With V trimmed by 0 bases and J by 6 bases, 10 bases remained unmatched. CDR3 sequence (DNA): TGTGCCATCAGTGAGTCGGAGCTAGCGGGGCTACACGATACGCAGTATTTT. It specifies CAISESELAGLHDTQYF.

Comments on this clone: Relative to the germline gene, one junction end is altered; a read error may explain this. The genes are TRBV5-1 and TRBJ1-2; no clear D. The CDR3 runs to 13 residues. Germline CDR1 SGHRS, CDR2 YFSETQ. The chain's CDR3 is CASSLTSHRGYTF. CDR3 DNA: TGTGCCAGCAGCTTAACATCCCACCGCGGCTACACCTTC.

This chain connects TRBV6-1 to TRBJ2-5, with a possible D match to TRBD1 (5 bases). Trimming took off 1 base at V and 5 bases at J, with 14 bases between the two ends. The germline CDR1 and CDR2 sequences are MNHNS and SASEGT. The CDR3 runs 15 residues. CDR3 region: CASSEVQDHRETQYF. The CDR3 DNA reads as TGTGCCAGCAGTGAAGTACAGGACCATCGCGAGACCCAGTACTTC.